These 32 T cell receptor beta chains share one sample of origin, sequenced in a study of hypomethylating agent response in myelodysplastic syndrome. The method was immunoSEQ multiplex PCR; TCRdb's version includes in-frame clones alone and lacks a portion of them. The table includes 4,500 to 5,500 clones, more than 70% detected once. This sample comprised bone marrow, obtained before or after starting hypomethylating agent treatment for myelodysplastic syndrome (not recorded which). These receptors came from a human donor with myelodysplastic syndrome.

DNA for the CDR3: TGTGCCAGCAGCTCGACGAGACAGGGCAAAAACATTCAGTACTTC. Translation: CASSSTRQGKNIQYF. V usage is TRBV5-6 and J usage is TRBJ2-4; 7 bases match TRBD1. With 3 bases clipped from V and 3 bases from J, the junction kept 6 bases outside the gene matches. Germline loops: CDR1 SGHDT, CDR2 YYEEEE. The CDR3 has 15 residues.

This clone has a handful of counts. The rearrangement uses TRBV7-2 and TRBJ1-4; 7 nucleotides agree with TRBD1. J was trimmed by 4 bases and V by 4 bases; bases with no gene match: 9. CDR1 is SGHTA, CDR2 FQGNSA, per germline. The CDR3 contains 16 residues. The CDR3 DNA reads TGTGCCAGCAGCTCCCCAGGGGGTGGTTATAATGAAAAACTGTTTTTT. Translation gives CASSSPGGGYNEKLFF.

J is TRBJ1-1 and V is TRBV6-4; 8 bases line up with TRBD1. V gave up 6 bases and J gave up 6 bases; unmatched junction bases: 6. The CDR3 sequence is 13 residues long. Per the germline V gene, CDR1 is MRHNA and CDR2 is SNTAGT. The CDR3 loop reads CASRIDRGAEAFF. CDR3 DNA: TGTGCCAGCAGAATTGACAGGGGTGCTGAAGCTTTCTTT.

The CDR3 region is CASTTLPGNHYGYTF. Here the CDR3 DNA reads TGTGCCAGCACAACTCTTCCCGGTAACCACTATGGCTACACCTTC. The chain combines TRBV6-6 with TRBJ1-2; D is ambiguous. There are 15 residues in the CDR3. Trimming removed 7 bases at V and 3 bases at J, with 18 bases between. Germline CDR1 is MNHNY and CDR2 is SVGAGI (reference sequence).

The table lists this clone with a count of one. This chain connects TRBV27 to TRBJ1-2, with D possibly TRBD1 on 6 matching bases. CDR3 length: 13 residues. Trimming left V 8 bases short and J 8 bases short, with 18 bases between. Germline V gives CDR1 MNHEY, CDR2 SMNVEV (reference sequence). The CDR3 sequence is CASSRGGWGGYTF. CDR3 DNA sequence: TGTGCCAGCTCTAGGGGGGGGTGGGGAGGCTACACCTTC.

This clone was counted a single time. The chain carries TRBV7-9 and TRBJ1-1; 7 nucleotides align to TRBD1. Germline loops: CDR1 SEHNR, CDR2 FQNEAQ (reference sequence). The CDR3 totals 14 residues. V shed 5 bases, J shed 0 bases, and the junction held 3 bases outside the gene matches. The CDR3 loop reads CASSATGMNTEAFF. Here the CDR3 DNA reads TGTGCCAGCAGCGCGACAGGGATGAACACTGAAGCTTTCTTT.

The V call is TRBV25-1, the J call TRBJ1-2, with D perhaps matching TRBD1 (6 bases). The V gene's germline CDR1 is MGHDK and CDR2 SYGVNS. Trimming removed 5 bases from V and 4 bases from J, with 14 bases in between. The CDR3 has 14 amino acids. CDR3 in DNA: TGTGCCAGCAGTCGGCCAGGGGTGCGCTATGGCTACACCTTC. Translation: CASSRPGVRYGYTF.

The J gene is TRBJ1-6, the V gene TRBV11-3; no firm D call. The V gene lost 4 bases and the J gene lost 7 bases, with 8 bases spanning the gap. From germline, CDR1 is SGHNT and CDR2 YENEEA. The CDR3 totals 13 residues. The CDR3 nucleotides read TGTGCCAGCAGCTCCGGACGGAATTCACCCCTCCACTTT. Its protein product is CASSSGRNSPLHF.

The CDR3, as DNA: TGTGCCAGCAGAGACAGGGGTAACTCCGGGGAGCTGTTTTTT. Its translation is CASRDRGNSGELFF. This rearrangement joins TRBV25-1 to TRBJ2-2; 8 positions agree with TRBD1. V was pared by 6 bases and J by 6 bases, with 6 bases of the junction left unmatched. CDR1 and CDR2 from the germline V gene are MGHDK and SYGVNS. The CDR3 runs to 14 residues. The variable domain in full, with the rest retrieved from reference TRBV25-1 and TRBJ2-2, is EADIYQTPRYLVIGTGKKITLECSQTMGHDKMYWYQQDPGMELHLIHYSYGVNSTEKGDLSSESTVSRIRTEHFPLTLESARPSHTSQYLCASRDRGNSGELFFGEGSRLTVL.

The CDR3 nucleotides are TGTGCCAGCAAACCGGGACAGAACACCGGGGAGCTGTTTTTT. Translation: CASKPGQNTGELFF. The chain couples TRBV5-4 to TRBJ2-2, with D possibly TRBD1 on 6 matching bases. V shed 6 bases and J shed 1 base, with 10 bases lying between them. The CDR3 has 14 residues. CDR1 and CDR2 (germline): SGHNT, YYREEE (reference sequence).

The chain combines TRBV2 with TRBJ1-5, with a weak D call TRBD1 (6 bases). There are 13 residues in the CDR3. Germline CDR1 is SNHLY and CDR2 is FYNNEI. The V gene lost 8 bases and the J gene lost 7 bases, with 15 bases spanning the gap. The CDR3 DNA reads TGTGCCAGCGGGCGGGGGCGGGACCAGCCCCAGCATTTT. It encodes CASGRGRDQPQHF. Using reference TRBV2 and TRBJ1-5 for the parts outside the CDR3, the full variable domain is EPEVTQTPSHQVTQMGQEVILRCVPISNHLYFYWYRQILGQKVEFLVSFYNNEISEKSEIFDDQFSVERPDGSNFTLKIRSTKLEDSAMYFCASGRGRDQPQHFGDGTRLSIL.

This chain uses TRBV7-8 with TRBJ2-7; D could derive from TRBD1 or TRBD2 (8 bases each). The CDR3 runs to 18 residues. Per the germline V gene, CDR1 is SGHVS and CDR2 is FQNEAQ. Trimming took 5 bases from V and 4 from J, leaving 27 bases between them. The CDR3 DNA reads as TGTGCCAGCAGCCAAGGGAGCGGGGGACAGGCGAAATTTTACGAGCAGTACTTC. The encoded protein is CASSQGSGGQAKFYEQYF.

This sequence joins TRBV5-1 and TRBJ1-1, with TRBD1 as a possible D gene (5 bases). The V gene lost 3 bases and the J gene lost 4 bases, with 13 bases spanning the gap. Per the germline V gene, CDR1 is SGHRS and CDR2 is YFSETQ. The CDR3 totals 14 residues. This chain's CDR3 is CASSSQGARTEAFF. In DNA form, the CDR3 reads TGCGCCAGCAGCTCTCAGGGTGCCCGCACTGAAGCTTTCTTT.

The CDR3 DNA follows: TGTGCCAGCAGCTCATACAGGGGGGTGTCCTACGAGCAGTACTTC. It codes for CASSSYRGVSYEQYF. V and J are TRBV5-6 and TRBJ2-7, with 8 bases identical to TRBD1. Trimming took 3 bases from V and 1 from J; bases not matched to a gene: 6. CDR3 length equals 15 residues. From germline, CDR1 is SGHDT and CDR2 YYEEEE.

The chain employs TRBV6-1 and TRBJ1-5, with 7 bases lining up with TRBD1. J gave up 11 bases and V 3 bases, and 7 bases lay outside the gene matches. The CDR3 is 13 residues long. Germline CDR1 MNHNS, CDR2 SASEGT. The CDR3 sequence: CASSEQGEGSQHF. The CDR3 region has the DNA TGTGCCAGCAGTGAGCAGGGGGAAGGATCCCAGCATTTT.

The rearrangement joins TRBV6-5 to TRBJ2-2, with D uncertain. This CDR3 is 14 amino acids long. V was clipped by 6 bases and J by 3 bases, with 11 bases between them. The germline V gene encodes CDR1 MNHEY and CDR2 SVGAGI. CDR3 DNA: TGTGCCAGCAGCTCCGGCACGGACACCGGGGAGCTGTTTTTT. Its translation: CASSSGTDTGELFF.

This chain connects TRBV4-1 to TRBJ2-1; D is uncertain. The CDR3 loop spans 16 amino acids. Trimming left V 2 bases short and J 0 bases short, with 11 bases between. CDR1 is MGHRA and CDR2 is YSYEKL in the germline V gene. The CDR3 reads CASSQLISSSYNEQFF. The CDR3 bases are TGCGCCAGCAGCCAATTAATCTCCAGCTCCTACAATGAGCAGTTCTTC.

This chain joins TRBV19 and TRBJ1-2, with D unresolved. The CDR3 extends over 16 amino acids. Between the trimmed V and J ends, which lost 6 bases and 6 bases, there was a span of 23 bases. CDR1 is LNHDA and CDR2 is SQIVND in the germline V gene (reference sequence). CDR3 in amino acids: CASSLKIRAGADGYTF. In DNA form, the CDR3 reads TGTGCCAGTAGCCTAAAGATCCGGGCAGGCGCGGATGGCTACACCTTC.

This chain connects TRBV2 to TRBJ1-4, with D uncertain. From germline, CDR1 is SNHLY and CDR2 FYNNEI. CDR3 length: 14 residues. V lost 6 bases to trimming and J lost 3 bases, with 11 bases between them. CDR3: CASRADEANEKLFF. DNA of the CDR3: TGTGCCAGCAGAGCCGACGAAGCTAATGAAAAACTGTTTTTT.

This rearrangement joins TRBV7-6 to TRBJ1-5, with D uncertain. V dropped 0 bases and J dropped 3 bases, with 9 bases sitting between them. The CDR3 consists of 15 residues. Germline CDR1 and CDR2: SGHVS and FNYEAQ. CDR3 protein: CASSLASDSNQPQHF. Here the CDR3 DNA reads TGTGCCAGCAGCTTAGCTTCTGATTCCAATCAGCCCCAGCATTTT.

The CDR3 DNA sequence: TGTGCCAGCAGCTTGGATCCAGGGGAAGGTGAGACCCAGTACTTC. Translation gives CASSLDPGEGETQYF. The chain recombines TRBV5-5 with TRBJ2-5; D perhaps matches TRBD1 (6 bases). The CDR3 has 15 amino acids. Trimming pared 0 bases from V and 5 bases from J, leaving 14 bases between. The germline V gene encodes CDR1 SGHKS and CDR2 YYEKEE (reference sequence).

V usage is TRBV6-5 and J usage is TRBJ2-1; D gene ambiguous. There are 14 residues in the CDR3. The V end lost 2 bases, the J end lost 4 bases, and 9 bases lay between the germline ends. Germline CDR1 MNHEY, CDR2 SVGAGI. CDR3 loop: CASSYNGAYNEQFF. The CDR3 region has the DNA TGTGCCAGCAGTTACAACGGAGCGTACAATGAGCAGTTCTTC.

The CDR3 DNA reads as TGTGCCAGCAGTCCCCTGAGCGGGAGGGTTGGGACCCAGTACTTC. This encodes CASSPLSGRVGTQYF. The gene calls are TRBV11-1 and TRBJ2-5; 10 bases are a match to TRBD2. V was pared by 6 bases and J by 7 bases, with 11 bases of the junction left unmatched. Germline loops: CDR1 SGHAT, CDR2 FQDESV (reference sequence). The CDR3 contains 15 residues.

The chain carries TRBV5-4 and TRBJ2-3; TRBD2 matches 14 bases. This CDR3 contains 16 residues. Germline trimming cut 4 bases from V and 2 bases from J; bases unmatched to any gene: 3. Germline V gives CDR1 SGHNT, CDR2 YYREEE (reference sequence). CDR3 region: CASSRTSGRNTDTQYF. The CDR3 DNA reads TGTGCCAGCAGCCGGACTAGCGGGAGGAACACAGATACGCAGTATTTT.

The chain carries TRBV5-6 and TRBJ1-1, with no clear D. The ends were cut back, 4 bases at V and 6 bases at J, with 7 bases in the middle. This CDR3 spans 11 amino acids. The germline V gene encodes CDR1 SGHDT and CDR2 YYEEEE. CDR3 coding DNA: TGTGCCAGCAGCAGTCTGGCTGAAGCTTTCTTT. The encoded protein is CASSSLAEAFF.

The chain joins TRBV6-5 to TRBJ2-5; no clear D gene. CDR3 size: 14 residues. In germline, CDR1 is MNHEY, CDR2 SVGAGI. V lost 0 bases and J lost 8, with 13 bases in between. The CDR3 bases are TGTGCCAGCAGTTACTCGAGTCCTATGGGTACCCAGTACTTC. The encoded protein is CASSYSSPMGTQYF.

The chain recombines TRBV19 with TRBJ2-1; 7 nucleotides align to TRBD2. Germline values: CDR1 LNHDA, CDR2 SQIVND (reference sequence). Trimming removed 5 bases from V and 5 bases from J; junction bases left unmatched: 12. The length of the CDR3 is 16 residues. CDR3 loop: CASSPREASGNNEQFF. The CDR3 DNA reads TGTGCCAGTAGTCCCCGGGAGGCTAGCGGAAACAATGAGCAGTTCTTC.

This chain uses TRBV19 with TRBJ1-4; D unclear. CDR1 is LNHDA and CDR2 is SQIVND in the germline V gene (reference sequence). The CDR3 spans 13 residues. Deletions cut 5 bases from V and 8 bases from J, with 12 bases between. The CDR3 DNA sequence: TGTGCCAGTAGTCCAGACTGGACGGAAAAACTGTTTTTT. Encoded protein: CASSPDWTEKLFF.

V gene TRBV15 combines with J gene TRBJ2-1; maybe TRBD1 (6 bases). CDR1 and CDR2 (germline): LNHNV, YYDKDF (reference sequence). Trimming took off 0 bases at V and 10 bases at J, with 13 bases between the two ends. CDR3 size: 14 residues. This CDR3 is CATSRDQGRREQFF. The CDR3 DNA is TGTGCCACCAGCAGAGACCAGGGGCGCAGGGAGCAGTTCTTC.

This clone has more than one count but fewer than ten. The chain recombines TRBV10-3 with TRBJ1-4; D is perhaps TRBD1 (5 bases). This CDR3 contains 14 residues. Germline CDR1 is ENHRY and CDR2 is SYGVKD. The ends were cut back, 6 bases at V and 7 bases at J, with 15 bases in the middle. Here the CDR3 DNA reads TGTGCCATCAGAGAGAGCTCAGGGAGTGAAAAACTGTTTTTT. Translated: CAIRESSGSEKLFF.

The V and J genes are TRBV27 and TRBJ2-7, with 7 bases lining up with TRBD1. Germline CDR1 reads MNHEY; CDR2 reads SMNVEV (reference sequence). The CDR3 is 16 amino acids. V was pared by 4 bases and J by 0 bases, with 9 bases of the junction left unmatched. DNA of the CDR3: TGTGCCAGCAGTTCAAGATCCGGGACAGTCTCCTACGAGCAGTACTTC. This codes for CASSSRSGTVSYEQYF.

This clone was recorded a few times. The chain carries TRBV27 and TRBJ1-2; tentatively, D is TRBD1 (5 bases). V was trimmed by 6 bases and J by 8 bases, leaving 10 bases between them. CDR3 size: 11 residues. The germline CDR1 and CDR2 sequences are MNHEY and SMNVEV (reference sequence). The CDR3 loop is CASSPGRGYTF. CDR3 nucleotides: TGTGCCAGCAGCCCGGGACGGGGCTACACCTTC.